This TCR beta chain was captured in a study of breast tumors, draining lymph nodes, adjacent tissues. TCRdb reprocessed the multiplex PCR reads via MiXCR and lists one record per CDR3 protein. The data show about 100,000 distinct CDR3 sequences, with 21% seen just once and approximately 1.3% held by the top ten. V was shortened by 4 bases and J by 0 bases, with 10 bases between the two germline ends. The CDR3 spans 14 residues. The germline V gene encodes CDR1 SGHRS and CDR2 YFSETQ. Samples came from axillary lymph nodes draining the breast cancer. This clonotype has ten or more counts. The V and J genes are TRBV5-1 and TRBJ1-2; no definite D call. This clonotype was sampled from a female donor with breast cancer. Some clones in this sample may be carry-over from other donors' samples. The source material was axillary lymph node tissue. The CDR3 loop reads CASSPTTPNYGYTF. In nucleotides, the CDR3 is TGCGCCAGCAGCCCAACGACCCCTAACTATGGCTACACCTTC. Together with reference TRBV5-1 and TRBJ1-2, the CDR3 gives the full variable domain: KAGVTQTPRYLIKTRGQQVTLSCSPISGHRSVSWYQQTPGQGLQFLFEYFSETQRNKGNFPGRFSGRQFSNSRSEMNVSTLELGDSALYLCASSPTTPNYGYTFGSGTRLTVV.